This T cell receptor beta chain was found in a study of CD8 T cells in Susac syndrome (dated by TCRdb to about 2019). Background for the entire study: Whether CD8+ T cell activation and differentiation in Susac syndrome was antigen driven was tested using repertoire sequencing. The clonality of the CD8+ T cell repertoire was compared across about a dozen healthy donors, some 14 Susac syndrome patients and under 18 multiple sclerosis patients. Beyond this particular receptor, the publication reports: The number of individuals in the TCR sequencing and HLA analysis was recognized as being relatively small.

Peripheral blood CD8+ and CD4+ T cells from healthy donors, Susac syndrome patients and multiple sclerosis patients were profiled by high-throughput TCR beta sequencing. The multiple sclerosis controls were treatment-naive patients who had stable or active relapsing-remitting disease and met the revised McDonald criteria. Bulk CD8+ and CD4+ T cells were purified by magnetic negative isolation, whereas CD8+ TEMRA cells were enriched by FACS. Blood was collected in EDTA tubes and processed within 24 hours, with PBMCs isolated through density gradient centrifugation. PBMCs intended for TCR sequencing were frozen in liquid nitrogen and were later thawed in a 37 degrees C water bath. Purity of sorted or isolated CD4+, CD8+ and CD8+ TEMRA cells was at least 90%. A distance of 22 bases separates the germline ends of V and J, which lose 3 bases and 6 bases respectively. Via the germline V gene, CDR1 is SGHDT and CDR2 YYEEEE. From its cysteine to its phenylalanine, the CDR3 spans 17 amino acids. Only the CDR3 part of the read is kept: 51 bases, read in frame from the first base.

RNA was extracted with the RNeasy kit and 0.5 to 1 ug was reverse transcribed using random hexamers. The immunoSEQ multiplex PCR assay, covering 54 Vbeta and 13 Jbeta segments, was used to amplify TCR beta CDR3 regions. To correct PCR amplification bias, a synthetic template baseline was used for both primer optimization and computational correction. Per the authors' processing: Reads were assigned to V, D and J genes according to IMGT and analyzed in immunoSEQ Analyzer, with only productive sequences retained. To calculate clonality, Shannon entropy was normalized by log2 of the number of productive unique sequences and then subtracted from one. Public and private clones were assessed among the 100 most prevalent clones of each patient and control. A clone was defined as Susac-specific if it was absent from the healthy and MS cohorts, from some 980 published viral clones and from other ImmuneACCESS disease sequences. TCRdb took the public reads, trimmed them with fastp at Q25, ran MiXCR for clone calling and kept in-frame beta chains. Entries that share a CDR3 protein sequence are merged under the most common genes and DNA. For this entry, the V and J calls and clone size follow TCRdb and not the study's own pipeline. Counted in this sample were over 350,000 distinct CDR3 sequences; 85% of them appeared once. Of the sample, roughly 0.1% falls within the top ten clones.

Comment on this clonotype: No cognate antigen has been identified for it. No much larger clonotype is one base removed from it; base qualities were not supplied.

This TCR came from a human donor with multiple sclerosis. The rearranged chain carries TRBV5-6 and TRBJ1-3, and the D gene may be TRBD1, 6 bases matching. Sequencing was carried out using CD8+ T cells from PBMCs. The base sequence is TGTGCCAGCAGCTCCCGAAAAGAACAGGGTGACTTAAACACCATATATTTT. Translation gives CASSSRKEQGDLNTIYF. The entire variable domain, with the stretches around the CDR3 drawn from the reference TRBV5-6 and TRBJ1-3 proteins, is DAGVTQSPTHLIKTRGQQVTLRCSPKSGHDTVSWYQQALGQGPQFIFQYYEEEERQRGNFPDRFSGHQFPNYSSELNVNALLLGDSALYLCASSSRKEQGDLNTIYFGEGSWLTVV.